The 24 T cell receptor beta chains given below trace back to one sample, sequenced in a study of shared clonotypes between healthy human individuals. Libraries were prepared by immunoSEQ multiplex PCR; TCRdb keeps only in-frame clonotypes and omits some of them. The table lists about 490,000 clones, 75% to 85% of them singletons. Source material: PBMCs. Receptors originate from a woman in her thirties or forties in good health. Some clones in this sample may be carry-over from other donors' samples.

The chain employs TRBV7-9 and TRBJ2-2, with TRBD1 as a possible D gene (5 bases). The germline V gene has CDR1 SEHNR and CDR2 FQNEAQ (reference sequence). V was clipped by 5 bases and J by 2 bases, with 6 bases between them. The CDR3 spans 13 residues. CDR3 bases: TGTGCCAGCAGCACAGGAAACACCGGGGAGCTGTTTTTT. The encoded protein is CASSTGNTGELFF.

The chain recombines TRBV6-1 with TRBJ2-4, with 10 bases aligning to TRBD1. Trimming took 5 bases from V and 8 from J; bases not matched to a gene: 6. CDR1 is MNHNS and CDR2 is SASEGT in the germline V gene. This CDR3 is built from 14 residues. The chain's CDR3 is CASSLDRGLDIQYF. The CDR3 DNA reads TGTGCCAGCAGTCTAGACAGGGGGCTTGACATTCAGTACTTC.

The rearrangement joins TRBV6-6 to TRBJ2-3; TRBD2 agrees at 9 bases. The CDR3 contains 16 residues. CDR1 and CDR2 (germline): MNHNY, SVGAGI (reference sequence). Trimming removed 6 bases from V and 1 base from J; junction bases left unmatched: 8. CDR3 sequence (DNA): TGTGCCAGCAGCCTTAGCGGGAGTCGTGGCACAGATACGCAGTATTTT. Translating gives CASSLSGSRGTDTQYF.

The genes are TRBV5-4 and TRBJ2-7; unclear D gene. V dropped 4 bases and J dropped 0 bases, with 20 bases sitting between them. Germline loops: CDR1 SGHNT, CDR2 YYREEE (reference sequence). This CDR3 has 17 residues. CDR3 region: CASSREFETRPSYEQYF. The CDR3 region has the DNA TGTGCCAGCAGCCGAGAGTTCGAGACTCGTCCCTCCTACGAGCAGTACTTC.

CDR3 in DNA: TGCGCCAGCAGCCAACCTCTAGCGGACGCCAGCAATGAGCAGTTCTTC. Its translation is CASSQPLADASNEQFF. The chain joins TRBV4-1 to TRBJ2-1; 7 nucleotides align to TRBD2. Unmatched junction bases numbered 10, after V lost 2 bases and J lost 6 bases. CDR3 length: 16 residues. Per the germline V gene, CDR1 is MGHRA and CDR2 is YSYEKL.

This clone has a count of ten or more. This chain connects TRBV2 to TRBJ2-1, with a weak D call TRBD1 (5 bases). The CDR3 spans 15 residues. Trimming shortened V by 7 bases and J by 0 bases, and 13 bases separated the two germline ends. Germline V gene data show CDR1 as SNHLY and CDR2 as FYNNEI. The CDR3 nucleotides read TGTGCCAGCACCCGGACACTGAACTCCTACAATGAGCAGTTCTTC. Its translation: CASTRTLNSYNEQFF. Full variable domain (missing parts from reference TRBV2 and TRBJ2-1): EPEVTQTPSHQVTQMGQEVILRCVPISNHLYFYWYRQILGQKVEFLVSFYNNEISEKSEIFDDQFSVERPDGSNFTLKIRSTKLEDSAMYFCASTRTLNSYNEQFFGPGTRLTVL.

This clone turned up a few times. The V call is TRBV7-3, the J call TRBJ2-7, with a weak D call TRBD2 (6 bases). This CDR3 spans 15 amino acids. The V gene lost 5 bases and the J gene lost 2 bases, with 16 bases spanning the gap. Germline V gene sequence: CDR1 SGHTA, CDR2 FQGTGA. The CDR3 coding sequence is TGTGCCAGCAGCCTCCCGGGAGTCTCGGCCTACGAGCAGTACTTC. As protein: CASSLPGVSAYEQYF.

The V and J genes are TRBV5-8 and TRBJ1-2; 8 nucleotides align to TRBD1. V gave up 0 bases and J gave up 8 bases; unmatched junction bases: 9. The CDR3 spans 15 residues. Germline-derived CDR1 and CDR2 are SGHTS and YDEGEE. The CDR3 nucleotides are TGTGCCAGCAGCTTGGAGGGCGTACAGGGGGTCGGCTACACCTTC. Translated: CASSLEGVQGVGYTF.

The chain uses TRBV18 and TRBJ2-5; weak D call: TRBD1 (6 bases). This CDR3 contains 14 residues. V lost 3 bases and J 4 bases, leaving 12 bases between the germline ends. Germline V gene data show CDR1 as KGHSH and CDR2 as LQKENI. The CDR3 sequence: CASSPGTQRETQYF. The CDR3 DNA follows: TGTGCCAGCTCACCCGGGACACAGAGAGAGACCCAGTACTTC.

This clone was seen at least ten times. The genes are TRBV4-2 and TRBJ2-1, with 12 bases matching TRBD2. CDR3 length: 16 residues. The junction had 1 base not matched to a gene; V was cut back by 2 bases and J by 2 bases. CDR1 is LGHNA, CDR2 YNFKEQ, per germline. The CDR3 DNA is TGTGCCAGCAGCCAACTAGCGGGAGGGACCTACAATGAGCAGTTCTTC. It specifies CASSQLAGGTYNEQFF.

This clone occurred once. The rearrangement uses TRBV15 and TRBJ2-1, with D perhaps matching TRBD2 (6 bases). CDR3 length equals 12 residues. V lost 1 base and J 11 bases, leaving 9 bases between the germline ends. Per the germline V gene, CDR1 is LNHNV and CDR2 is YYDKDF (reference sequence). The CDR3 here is CATSRGRGQQFF. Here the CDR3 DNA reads TGTGCCACCAGCAGAGGGAGGGGTCAGCAGTTCTTC. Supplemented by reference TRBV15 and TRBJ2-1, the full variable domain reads DAMVIQNPRYQVTQFGKPVTLSCSQTLNHNVMYWYQQKSSQAPKLLFHYYDKDFNNEADTPDNFQSRRPNTSFCFLDIRSPGLGDTAMYLCATSRGRGQQFFGPGTRLTVL.

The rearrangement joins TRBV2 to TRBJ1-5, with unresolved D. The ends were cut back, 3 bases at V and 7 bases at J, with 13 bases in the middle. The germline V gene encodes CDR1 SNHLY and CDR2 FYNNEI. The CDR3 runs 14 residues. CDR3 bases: TGTGCCAGCAGTGAGATGGGGTTGGGCCAGCCCCAGCATTTT. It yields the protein CASSEMGLGQPQHF.

The CDR3 reads CASSRTGVPETQYF. The CDR3 DNA follows: TGTGCCAGCAGCCGGACAGGGGTCCCAGAGACCCAGTACTTC. The V gene is TRBV5-6, the J gene TRBJ2-5, with TRBD1 matching over 9 bases. This CDR3 region has 14 residues. Germline lookup yields CDR1 SGHDT and CDR2 YYEEEE. The V gene end was trimmed by 4 bases and the J gene end by 4 bases; junction bases not matched to a gene: 5.

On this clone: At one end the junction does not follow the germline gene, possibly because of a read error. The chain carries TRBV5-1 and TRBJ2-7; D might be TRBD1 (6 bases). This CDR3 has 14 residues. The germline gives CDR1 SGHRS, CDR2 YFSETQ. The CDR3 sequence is CASSLEVVGAFLDF. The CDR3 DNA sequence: TGCGCCAGCAGCTTGGAGGTAGTGGGGGCCTTTTTGGACTTC.

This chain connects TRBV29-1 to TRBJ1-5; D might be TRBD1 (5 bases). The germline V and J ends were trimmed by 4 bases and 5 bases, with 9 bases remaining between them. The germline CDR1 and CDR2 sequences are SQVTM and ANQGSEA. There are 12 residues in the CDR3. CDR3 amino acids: CSVGQLDQPQHF. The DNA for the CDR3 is TGCAGCGTTGGACAGTTGGATCAGCCCCAGCATTTT.

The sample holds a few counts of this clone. The CDR3, as DNA: TGTGCCAGCAGCGCCCGGGGGAATCGGGGGGTGCAGTTCTTC. Translated: CASSARGNRGVQFF. V gene TRBV11-2 combines with J gene TRBJ2-1, with 7 bases aligning to TRBD2. The CDR3 is 14 amino acids. The germline V gene encodes CDR1 SGHAT and CDR2 FQNNGV. V dropped 5 bases and J dropped 12; count of bases not matched to a gene: 13. The variable domain in full, completed from reference TRBV11-2 and TRBJ2-1, reads EAGVAQSPRYKIIEKRQSVAFWCNPISGHATLYWYQQILGQGPKLLIQFQNNGVVDDSQLPKDRFSAERLKGVDSTLKIQPAKLEDSAVYLCASSARGNRGVQFFGPGTRLTVL.

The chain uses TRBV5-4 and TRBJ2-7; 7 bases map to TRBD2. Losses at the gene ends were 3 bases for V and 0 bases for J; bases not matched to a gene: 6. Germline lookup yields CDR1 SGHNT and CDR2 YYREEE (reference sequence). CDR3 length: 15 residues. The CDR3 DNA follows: TGTGCCAGCAGCTCAACTCGGGAGGCCTCCTACGAGCAGTACTTC. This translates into CASSSTREASYEQYF.

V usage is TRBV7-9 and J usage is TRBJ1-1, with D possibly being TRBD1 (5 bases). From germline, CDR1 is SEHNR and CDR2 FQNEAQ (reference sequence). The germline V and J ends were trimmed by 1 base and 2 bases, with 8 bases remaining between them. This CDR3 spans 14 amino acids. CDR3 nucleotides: TGTGCCAGCAGCTTAGGGGGGTTCAACACTGAAGCTTTCTTT. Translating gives CASSLGGFNTEAFF.

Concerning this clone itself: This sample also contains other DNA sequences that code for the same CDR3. The CDR3 DNA sequence: TGTGCCAGCAGCTCGCAGGGGGCGGGTGAAAAACTGTTTTTT. Protein: CASSSQGAGEKLFF. The chain recombines TRBV11-1 with TRBJ1-4; 8 bases fit TRBD1. Unmatched junction bases numbered 5, after V lost 4 bases and J lost 7 bases. The germline V gene encodes CDR1 SGHAT and CDR2 FQDESV (reference sequence). This CDR3 region has 14 residues. Variable domain in full (rest from reference TRBV11-1 and TRBJ1-4): EAEVAQSPRYKITEKSQAVAFWCDPISGHATLYWYRQILGQGPELLVQFQDESVVDDSQLPKDRFSAERLKGVDSTLKIQPAELGDSAMYLCASSSQGAGEKLFFGSGTQLSVL.

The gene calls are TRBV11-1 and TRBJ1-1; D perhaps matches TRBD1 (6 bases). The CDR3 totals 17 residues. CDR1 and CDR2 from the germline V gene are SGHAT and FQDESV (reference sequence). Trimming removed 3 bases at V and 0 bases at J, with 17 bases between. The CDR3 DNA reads TGTGCCAGCAGCTTCGTCAAACAGGGTATCATGAACACTGAAGCTTTCTTT. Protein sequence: CASSFVKQGIMNTEAFF. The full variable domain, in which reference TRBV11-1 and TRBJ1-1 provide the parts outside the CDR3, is EAEVAQSPRYKITEKSQAVAFWCDPISGHATLYWYRQILGQGPELLVQFQDESVVDDSQLPKDRFSAERLKGVDSTLKIQPAELGDSAMYLCASSFVKQGIMNTEAFFGQGTRLTVV.

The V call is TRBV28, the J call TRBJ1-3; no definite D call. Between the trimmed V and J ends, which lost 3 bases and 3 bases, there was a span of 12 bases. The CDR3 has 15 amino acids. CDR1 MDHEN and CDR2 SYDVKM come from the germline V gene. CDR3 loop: CASSFYRGLGNTIYF. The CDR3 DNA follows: TGTGCCAGCAGTTTTTACAGAGGACTTGGAAACACCATATATTTT.

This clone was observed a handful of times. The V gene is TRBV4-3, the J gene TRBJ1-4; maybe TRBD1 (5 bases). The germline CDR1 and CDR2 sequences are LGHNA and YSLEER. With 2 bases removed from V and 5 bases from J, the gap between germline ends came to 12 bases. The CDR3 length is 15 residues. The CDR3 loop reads CASSQQGVSNEKLFF. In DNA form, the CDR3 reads TGCGCCAGCAGCCAACAGGGAGTGTCCAATGAAAAACTGTTTTTT.

This chain's CDR3 is CASSLWGRGPRTNEKLFF. For the CDR3, the DNA is TGTGCCAGCAGTTTATGGGGCAGGGGGCCTAGGACTAATGAAAAACTGTTTTTT. The V and J genes are TRBV27 and TRBJ1-4, with TRBD1 matching over 8 bases. The germline V gene encodes CDR1 MNHEY and CDR2 SMNVEV (reference sequence). This CDR3 contains 18 residues. V gave up 1 base and J gave up 2 bases; unmatched junction bases: 9.

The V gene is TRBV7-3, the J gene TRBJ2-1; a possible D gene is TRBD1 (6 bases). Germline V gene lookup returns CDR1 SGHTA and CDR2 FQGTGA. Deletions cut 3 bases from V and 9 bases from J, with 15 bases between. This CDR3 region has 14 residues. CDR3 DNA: TGTGCCAGCAGCTTGTACAGGGTAGGGGGTGAGCAGTTCTTC. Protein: CASSLYRVGGEQFF.